A selection of T cell receptor beta chains follows, all from one sample in a study of blood T cell repertoires in COVID-19. Some clones are missing from TCRdb's copy, which holds only in-frame ones; the method was immunoSEQ multiplex PCR. This table holds a few hundred thousand clones, approximately 84% found once. Sequencing was performed on peripheral blood. All receptors derive from a human donor in a cohort sampled during active COVID-19. Each CDR3 is given without its conserved first and last residue. A D gene is named only where the DNA matches it firmly.

V gene	J gene	D gene	CDR3 length	CDR3 protein
TRBV12-2	TRBJ2-2	NA	11	ASFGADTGELF
TRBV7-7	TRBJ2-5	TRBD2	15	ASSPGSGGGAGETQY
TRBV7-6	TRBJ1-3	NA	15	ASSSRPGQNSGNTIY
TRBV28	TRBJ1-3	NA	10	ASSQTRNTIY
TRBV9	TRBJ1-2	NA	11	ASSVVPLGGYT
TRBV9	TRBJ1-2	NA	13	ASSVGVGAVYGYT
TRBV19	TRBJ1-5	NA	14	ASSIWSGHSNQPQH
TRBV11-2	TRBJ2-7	TRBD2	14	ASSRGTSGSSYEQY
TRBV6-1	TRBJ2-7	TRBD2	21	ASSEAPTLAGWSRRAFSYEQY
TRBV28	TRBJ2-2	TRBD2	12	ASGRTSHSRELF
TRBV7-3	TRBJ2-1	TRBD2	14	ASSLIASGEAGEQF